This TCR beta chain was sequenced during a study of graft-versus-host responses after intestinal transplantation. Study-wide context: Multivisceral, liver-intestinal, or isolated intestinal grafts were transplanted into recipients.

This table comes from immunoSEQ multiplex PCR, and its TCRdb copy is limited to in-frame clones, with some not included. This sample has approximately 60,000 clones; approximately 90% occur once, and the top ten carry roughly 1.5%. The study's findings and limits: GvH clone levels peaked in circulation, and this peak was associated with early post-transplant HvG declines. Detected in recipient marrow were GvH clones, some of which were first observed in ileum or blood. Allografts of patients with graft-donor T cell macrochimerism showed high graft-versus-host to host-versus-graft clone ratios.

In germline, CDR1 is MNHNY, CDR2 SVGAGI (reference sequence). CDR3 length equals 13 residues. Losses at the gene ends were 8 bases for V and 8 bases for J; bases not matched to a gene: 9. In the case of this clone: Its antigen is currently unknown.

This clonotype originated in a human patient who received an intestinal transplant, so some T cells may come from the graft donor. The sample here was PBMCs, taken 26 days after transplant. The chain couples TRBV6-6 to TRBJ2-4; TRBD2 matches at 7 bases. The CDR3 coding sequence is TGTGCCAGCGTGGGCGGGGGAGGTGACATTCAGTACTTC. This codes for CASVGGGGDIQYF.